This T cell receptor (beta chain) originates from a study of cytotoxic CD8 clonotypes in ibrutinib-treated CLL. The wider study: Investigators reported 24 partial and 2 complete responses; after median around 63 months, roughly 14 patients remained remitted and 12 progressed.

Germline CDR1 SGHRS, CDR2 YFSETQ. J lost 0 bases, V lost 3 bases, and 8 bases had no gene match. CDR3 size: 16 residues. This table comes from immunoSEQ multiplex PCR, and its TCRdb copy is limited to in-frame clones, with some not included. This table holds some 92,000 clones, roughly three quarters found once. This chain connects TRBV5-1 to TRBJ2-7; 8 nucleotides line up with TRBD2. The receptor was isolated from a human donor with chronic lymphocytic leukemia. Sequences were derived from PBMCs, sampled after 24 months of ibrutinib treatment. Here the CDR3 DNA reads TGCGCCAGCAGCTGGACTAGCCGAATCAGCTCCTACGAGCAGTACTTC. Translated, it gives CASSWTSRISSYEQYF.